Listed below are T cell receptor beta chains from one sample, sequenced in a study of cytomegalovirus exposure and HLA in healthy donors. Profiled with immunoSEQ multiplex PCR; TCRdb holds only in-frame clones, not every one. The sample has more than 85,000 clones; 65% to 85% are singletons. Sequenced material: PBMCs. The receptors were sampled from a man between 18 and 35 years old in good health and CMV-seronegative. CDR3s include the opening cysteine and the closing phenylalanine or tryptophan. The D gene is left open where the match is weak. The size entry is marked missing in some rows and otherwise reads once, few, many or a size class.

CDR3nt	CDR3aa	v_gene	abundance	d_gene	j_gene
TGTGCCAGCAGCCTAGCGGGAGGGATTTCGGAGACCCAGTACTTC	CASSLAGGISETQYF	TRBV7-8	.	TRBD2	TRBJ2-5
TGCGCCAGCAGCCAAGCCTACCAGGTCGCGAACACCGGGGAGCTGTTTTTT	CASSQAYQVANTGELFF	TRBV4-3	once	.	TRBJ2-2
TGTGCCAGCAGCTTGCGACTAGCGGGAAGTACAGATACGCAGTATTTT	CASSLRLAGSTDTQYF	TRBV7-2	.	TRBD2	TRBJ2-3
TGTGCCAGCAGCTTAGCGACGGTTAGAGCGGACACAGATACGCAGTATTTT	CASSLATVRADTDTQYF	TRBV7-9	many	.	TRBJ2-3
TGCAGCGTTGAAAGGGGCGGTGGCGAGCAGTACTTC	CSVERGGGEQYF	TRBV29-1	.	.	TRBJ2-7
TGCAGCGTGGACTTCACAGATACGCAGTATTTT	CSVDFTDTQYF	TRBV29-1	.	.	TRBJ2-3
.	CAWSVGAGTDTQYF	TRBV30	.	.	TRBJ2-3
TGTGCCAGCAGAATCGGGGGTAGCGAAAAACTGTTTTTT	CASRIGGSEKLFF	TRBV27	few	.	TRBJ1-4
TGTGCCAGCAGCCCGCTAGCGGGAGTTTACGAGCAGTACTTC	CASSPLAGVYEQYF	TRBV7-3	.	TRBD2	TRBJ2-7
TGTGCCAGCCACAGCGGGAGGGTGGGGGATGAGCAGTTCTTC	CASHSGRVGDEQFF	TRBV6-6	few	TRBD2	TRBJ2-1
TGTGCCAGCAGCTCACAAGGGGATCCTAATGAAAAACTGTTTTTT	CASSSQGDPNEKLFF	TRBV7-2	.	.	TRBJ1-4
TGTGCCAGCAACGGACCAGGAGACAGGGTCGAGCAGTACTTC	CASNGPGDRVEQYF	TRBV6-5	.	TRBD1	TRBJ2-7
TGTGCCAGCGGGACAGGGGGTCGCAGGTACGAGCAGTACTTC	CASGTGGRRYEQYF	TRBV28	.	TRBD1	TRBJ2-7
TGCGCCAGCAGCCGGTTATATGATCGACAGGGAAGGGTGAACACTGAAGCTTTCTTT	CASSRLYDRQGRVNTEAFF	TRBV5-1	.	TRBD1	TRBJ1-1
TGTGCCAGCAGCTTGGTAGCGGGCCCCTACAATGAGCAGTTCTTC	CASSLVAGPYNEQFF	TRBV5-6	.	TRBD2	TRBJ2-1
TGTGCCAGCAGTCTAGCGGGAAGAAATGAGCAGTTCTTC	CASSLAGRNEQFF	TRBV6-6	.	TRBD2	TRBJ2-1
TGTGCCAGCAGACCCCTAGGACTAGCGAACGATGAGCAGTTCTTC	CASRPLGLANDEQFF	TRBV6-6	.	TRBD2	TRBJ2-1
TGTGCCAGCAGGATGGGCCAATTGGGACAGGGGTTGGGAACTAATGAAAAACTGTTTTTT	CASRMGQLGQGLGTNEKLFF	TRBV2	.	TRBD1	TRBJ1-4
TGTGCCAGCAGCTTACGGCTAGCGGGCAACACCGGGGAGCTGTTTTTT	CASSLRLAGNTGELFF	TRBV7-2	.	TRBD2	TRBJ2-2
TGTGCCAGCAGCTTTAGCGGGAGGGCCAATGAGCAGTTCTTC	CASSFSGRANEQFF	TRBV11-2	.	TRBD2	TRBJ2-1
TGTGCCAGCTCACCGACAGAGAAGAACACTGAAGCTTTCTTT	CASSPTEKNTEAFF	TRBV18	.	.	TRBJ1-1
TGTGCCAGCAGTTCACAGGTGGGGGCGCTTGAAAAACTGTTTTTT	CASSSQVGALEKLFF	TRBV28	.	.	TRBJ1-4
TGCGCCAGCAGCCAAACACTACCCGCCTACGAGCAGTACTTC	CASSQTLPAYEQYF	TRBV4-1	.	.	TRBJ2-7
TGTGCCAGCAGACAACAGGGTAGAAGCAATCAGCCCCAGCATTTT	CASRQQGRSNQPQHF	TRBV7-2	.	.	TRBJ1-5
TGTGCAAGTCGCTTGGGACAGGGCTCCGAATCTTGCGAGCAGTACTTC	CASRLGQGSESCEQYF	TRBV12-2	.	.	TRBJ2-7
TGTGCCAGCAGCTTGGGGACATCTCCGCAGTACTTC	CASSLGTSPQYF	TRBV7-8	few	.	TRBJ2-7
TGTGCCAGCAGCTTAACCCGGACAGGGGGGATCTACAATGAGCAGTTCTTC	CASSLTRTGGIYNEQFF	TRBV7-8	.	TRBD1	TRBJ2-1
TGTGCCAGCAGTGTCAGCGGGACAGGGACCTACGAGCAGTACTTC	CASSVSGTGTYEQYF	TRBV6-4	.	TRBD1	TRBJ2-7
TGTGCCAGTAGTACCCCACAATTAAGGGGGCAGGACACCGGGGAGCTGTTTTTT	CASSTPQLRGQDTGELFF	TRBV19	.	TRBD1	TRBJ2-2
TGTGCCAGCAGTTACCTAGGGGGATGGGATCAGCCCCAGCATTTT	CASSYLGGWDQPQHF	TRBV6-5	once	.	TRBJ1-5
TGTGCCAGCAGCTTACTGGCAGGGGGCGGGATAGGCAATCAGCCCCAGCATTTT	CASSLLAGGGIGNQPQHF	TRBV7-8	.	TRBD1	TRBJ1-5
TGTGCCAGCAGCTTCTTGGCGGGAGGGCCCATACGGAACACCGGGGAGCTGTTTTTT	CASSFLAGGPIRNTGELFF	TRBV13	.	TRBD2	TRBJ2-2
TGTGCCTCCAACCTTCCAGGGGGATACTCCTACGAGCAGTACTTC	CASNLPGGYSYEQYF	TRBV7-8	.	TRBD1	TRBJ2-7
TGTGCCAGCAGCTTAGGGCTCGAGCAGTACTTC	CASSLGLEQYF	TRBV7-8	.	.	TRBJ2-7
TGTGCCAGCACTCTCAGGGACAGGGTAGACGAGCAGTACTTC	CASTLRDRVDEQYF	TRBV27	.	TRBD1	TRBJ2-7
TGTGCCATCAGTGGGGGACAGTCTAATGGCTACACCTTC	CAISGGQSNGYTF	TRBV10-3	few	TRBD1	TRBJ1-2
TGTGCCAGCCGTGGCATAACCAGGACAGGGGGCTATGGCTACACCTTC	CASRGITRTGGYGYTF	TRBV13	.	TRBD1	TRBJ1-2
TGTGCCAGCACCCAGGGAAAGGAGCGTGGGCAGTACTTC	CASTQGKERGQYF	TRBV2	.	.	TRBJ2-5
TGCAGCGTTGCTGGACAGGGGGTTATGGAGGGAAACACCATATATTTT	CSVAGQGVMEGNTIYF	TRBV29-1	.	TRBD1	TRBJ1-3
TGTGCCAGCAGCCGCCGGCGGGACTACGCGAACACCGGGGAGCTGTTTTTT	CASSRRRDYANTGELFF	TRBV4-2	.	TRBD2	TRBJ2-2
TGTGCCAGCAGTGTATCGGGAGGGGGTCAGCCCCAGCATTTT	CASSVSGGGQPQHF	TRBV6-5	few	.	TRBJ1-5
TGTGCCAGCAGCTTAGCGCTGGGACAGTACAATGAGCAGTTCTTC	CASSLALGQYNEQFF	TRBV7-6	.	TRBD1	TRBJ2-1